The 22 T cell receptor beta chains listed next were all sequenced from one sample in a study of a mutant IDH1 vaccine in newly diagnosed glioma. These receptors have no identified antigens. Assay: immunoSEQ multiplex PCR; the TCRdb copy retains only in-frame clones and omits some. The sample has just over 60,000 clones, roughly 80% seen once. Time point defined: week 47, end of study. The vaccine gave 300 ug of a 20-mer mutant IDH1 peptide subcutaneously per dose. Sample: PBMCs, taken from a glioma patient whose treatment included an IDH1 peptide vaccine. These receptors were taken from a man aged 25-45 years with glioma.

V usage is TRBV18 and J usage is TRBJ2-7; D uncertain. The CDR3 has 13 residues. Germline V gene data show CDR1 as KGHSH and CDR2 as LQKENI. V was pared by 0 bases and J by 1 base, with 4 bases between. The CDR3 bases are TGTGCCAGCTCACCACCGGTGTCCTACGAGCAGTACTTC. Protein: CASSPPVSYEQYF.

This clone was detected only a few times. This rearrangement joins TRBV7-8 to TRBJ1-1; D is ambiguous. Trimming shortened V by 6 bases and J by 1 base, and 15 bases separated the two germline ends. The CDR3 totals 15 residues. Looked up from germline, CDR1 is SGHVS and CDR2 is FQNEAQ. The CDR3 spells CASRAPGLKNTEAFF. The CDR3, as DNA: TGTGCCAGCAGAGCCCCCGGACTGAAGAACACTGAAGCTTTCTTT.

The V gene is TRBV5-1, the J gene TRBJ1-6; a possible D gene is TRBD1 (5 bases). The germline CDR1 and CDR2 sequences are SGHRS and YFSETQ. The CDR3 spans 16 residues. The V end was cut by 3 bases, the J end by 5 bases, with 15 bases between. CDR3 region: CASSSYSGRDNSPLHF. CDR3 DNA: TGCGCCAGCAGCTCCTACTCAGGGAGAGATAATTCACCCCTCCACTTT.

V gene TRBV18 combines with J gene TRBJ1-1; possible D gene TRBD1, 5 bases. Germline CDR1 and CDR2: KGHSH and LQKENI. Trimming shortened V by 0 bases and J by 4 bases, and 12 bases separated the two germline ends. The CDR3 spans 15 residues. The DNA for the CDR3 is TGTGCCAGCTCACCACCGTCGGGGGGGAGCACTGAAGCTTTCTTT. Translation: CASSPPSGGSTEAFF.

This clone was picked up a small number of times. This sequence joins TRBV11-2 and TRBJ1-4; 10 nucleotides line up with TRBD1. This CDR3 is built from 14 residues. The trim removed 5 bases at V and 8 bases at J, leaving 5 bases unmatched. In germline, CDR1 is SGHAT, CDR2 FQNNGV. CDR3 nucleotide sequence: TGTGCCAGCAGCCGTGACAGGGGGCGCGAAAAACTGTTTTTT. This encodes CASSRDRGREKLFF.

The chain is built from TRBV9 and TRBJ1-2; a possible D gene is TRBD1 (6 bases). Germline values: CDR1 SGDLS, CDR2 YYNGEE. The CDR3 is 13 residues long. V was pared by 4 bases and J by 1 base, with 8 bases between. The CDR3 spells CASSTQGNYGYTF. The CDR3 DNA sequence: TGTGCCAGCAGCACACAGGGTAACTATGGCTACACCTTC. Full variable domain (outside the CDR3, taken from reference TRBV9 and TRBJ1-2): DSGVTQTPKHLITATGQRVTLRCSPRSGDLSVYWYQQSLDQGLQFLIQYYNGEERAKGNILERFSAQQFPDLHSELNLSSLELGDSALYFCASSTQGNYGYTFGSGTRLTVV.

This chain links TRBV6-1 with TRBJ2-7, with D possibly being TRBD1 (6 bases). The CDR3 is made up of 16 amino acids. The V and J ends lost 3 bases and 4 bases respectively, with 19 bases between them. Germline CDR1 is MNHNS and CDR2 is SASEGT. CDR3 loop: CASSDLLQGSVYEQYF. Here the CDR3 DNA reads TGTGCCAGCAGTGACTTGTTGCAGGGGAGCGTGTACGAGCAGTACTTC.

The chain employs TRBV4-1 and TRBJ2-7, with D perhaps TRBD1 (6 bases). This CDR3 region has 16 residues. V lost 0 bases and J lost 1, with 13 bases in between. Looked up from germline, CDR1 is MGHRA and CDR2 is YSYEKL. CDR3 region: CASSQEDRTNSYEQYF. CDR3 DNA sequence: TGCGCCAGCAGCCAAGAAGACAGGACCAATTCCTACGAGCAGTACTTC.

The chain joins TRBV7-9 to TRBJ2-1; TRBD1 aligns across 7 bases. The CDR3 sequence is 16 residues long. Germline V CDR1 and CDR2: SEHNR, FQNEAQ (reference sequence). Trimming removed 3 bases from V and 2 bases from J; junction bases left unmatched: 7. Here the CDR3 DNA reads TGTGCCAGCAGCTTCTTCCAGACAGGGCCCTACAATGAGCAGTTCTTC. Amino acids: CASSFFQTGPYNEQFF.

The chain uses TRBV2 and TRBJ2-2; D may be TRBD1 (6 bases). Germline lookup yields CDR1 SNHLY and CDR2 FYNNEI. Trimming stripped 8 bases from V and 2 bases from J, with 15 bases between. There are 15 residues in the CDR3. CDR3 sequence: CASRLRTANTGELFF. DNA of the CDR3: TGTGCCAGCCGGCTTCGGACAGCCAACACCGGGGAGCTGTTTTTT.

The chain links TRBV7-9 to TRBJ1-2; TRBD1 matches 8 bases. The trim removed 4 bases at V and 0 bases at J, leaving 1 base unmatched. The germline CDR1 and CDR2 sequences are SEHNR and FQNEAQ (reference sequence). The CDR3 contains 14 residues. In DNA form, the CDR3 reads TGTGCCAGCAGCTCGGGACAGGCTAACTATGGCTACACCTTC. Translated, it gives CASSSGQANYGYTF.

The chain recombines TRBV6-1 with TRBJ2-5; no definite D call. Judging by the DNA end, TRBJ2-7 fits better; the J call may be wrong. The CDR3 contains 10 residues. Germline V lookup: CDR1 MNHNS, CDR2 SASEGT. CDR3 coding DNA: TGTGCCAGCAAAGACTACGAGCAGTACTTC. It codes for CASKDYEQYF.

The genes are TRBV12-5 and TRBJ2-3, with D perhaps matching TRBD2 (6 bases). CDR3 size: 20 residues. The germline CDR1 and CDR2 sequences are LGHNT and FRNRAP. V was trimmed by 0 bases and J by 2 bases, leaving 24 bases between them. The CDR3 protein is CASGLVRLVNRGSLTDTQYF. For the CDR3, the DNA is TGTGCTAGTGGTTTGGTTAGGTTGGTGAATCGGGGGTCCCTCACAGATACGCAGTATTTT.

In its sample, this clone was seen once. The chain joins TRBV7-7 to TRBJ2-1; D unclear. V gave up 0 bases and J gave up 6 bases, with 15 bases separating them. The CDR3 sequence is 16 residues long. Germline lookup yields CDR1 SSHAT and CDR2 FNYEAQ (reference sequence). The CDR3 nucleotides are TGTGCCAGCAGCTTAGCTGGGCAGAGGAGCAGCAATGAGCAGTTCTTC. Its protein is CASSLAGQRSSNEQFF.

This rearrangement joins TRBV27 to TRBJ1-3; TRBD1 is a possible D gene (5 bases). This CDR3 comprises 16 residues. V lost 1 base to trimming and J lost 0 bases, with 10 bases between them. CDR1 MNHEY and CDR2 SMNVEV come from the germline V gene (reference sequence). The CDR3 DNA sequence: TGTGCCAGCAGTTTATACGGGACGGACTCTGGAAACACCATATATTTT. This codes for CASSLYGTDSGNTIYF.

This clone occurred once. This chain uses TRBV27 with TRBJ1-4, with 9 bases lining up with TRBD1. Germline CDR1 and CDR2: MNHEY and SMNVEV (reference sequence). CDR3 length: 14 residues. The V gene end was trimmed by 7 bases and the J gene end by 7 bases; junction bases not matched to a gene: 7. This CDR3 is CASNYRGLSEKLFF. CDR3 DNA: TGTGCCAGCAACTACAGGGGGCTTAGTGAAAAACTGTTTTTT.

The J gene is TRBJ1-6, the V gene TRBV7-6, with D unresolved. Germline assignment: CDR1 SGHVS and CDR2 FNYEAQ. The CDR3 is 12 amino acids. V gave up 5 bases and J gave up 12 bases, with 11 bases separating them. Here the CDR3 reads CASSPSEGPLHF. DNA for the CDR3: TGTGCCAGCAGCCCGTCGGAGGGACCCCTCCACTTT. The variable domain in full, completed from reference TRBV7-6 and TRBJ1-6, reads GAGVSQSPRYKVTKRGQDVALRCDPISGHVSLYWYRQALGQGPEFLTYFNYEAQQDKSGLPNDRFSAERPEGSISTLTIQRTEQRDSAMYRCASSPSEGPLHFGNGTRLTVT.

The V gene is TRBV7-2, the J gene TRBJ2-5; TRBD1 or TRBD2 may be the D gene (5 bases each). Germline V gene sequence: CDR1 SGHTA, CDR2 FQGNSA. This CDR3 region has 15 residues. V lost 3 bases, J lost 2 bases, and 13 bases lay in between. The DNA for the CDR3 is TGTGCCAGCAGCTTGGGACCTTTAAATCAAGAGACCCAGTACTTC. Translating it yields CASSLGPLNQETQYF.

V is TRBV15 and J is TRBJ1-1; D gene uncertain. The CDR3 is 15 amino acids. Trimming pared 0 bases from V and 4 bases from J, leaving 12 bases between. Germline values: CDR1 LNHNV, CDR2 YYDKDF (reference sequence). The CDR3 is CATSRDSRRRTEAFF. The CDR3 coding sequence is TGTGCCACCAGCAGAGATAGTCGACGGCGCACTGAAGCTTTCTTT.

The V call is TRBV20-1, the J call TRBJ2-7; no clear D gene. V shed 5 bases and J shed 5 bases, with 10 bases lying between them. Germline loops: CDR1 DFQATT, CDR2 SNEGSKA (reference sequence). The CDR3 has 11 residues. The CDR3 DNA reads TGCAGTGCTTTGACAAAACACGAGCAGTACTTC. It translates to CSALTKHEQYF.

The chain couples TRBV6-1 to TRBJ1-5; D remains ambiguous. The germline V gene encodes CDR1 MNHNS and CDR2 SASEGT. Trimming stripped 2 bases from V and 1 base from J, with 6 bases between. This CDR3 has 14 amino acids. Here the CDR3 reads CASSETPSNQPQHF. The CDR3 region has the DNA TGTGCCAGCAGTGAAACACCCAGCAATCAGCCCCAGCATTTT.

The chain carries TRBV14 and TRBJ2-3, with 7 bases fitting TRBD2. Per the germline V gene, CDR1 is SGHDN and CDR2 is FVKESK. CDR3 length equals 16 residues. The J segment lost 2 bases and the V segment lost 3 bases, leaving 8 bases of the junction unmatched. Here the CDR3 reads CASSQNSGWATDTQYF. As DNA, the CDR3 is TGTGCCAGCAGCCAGAATAGCGGGTGGGCCACAGATACGCAGTATTTT. The whole variable domain, remainder taken from reference TRBV14 and TRBJ2-3, is EAGVTQFPSHSVIEKGQTVTLRCDPISGHDNLYWYRRVMGKEIKFLLHFVKESKQDESGMPNNRFLAERTGGTYSTLKVQPAELEDSGVYFCASSQNSGWATDTQYFGPGTRLTVL.